The 11 T cell receptor beta chains below come from one sample, sequenced in a study of spatial heterogeneity in lung cancer. What these receptors recognize is not known. TCRdb re-derived calls from the 5' RACE reads in MiXCR, one entry per CDR3 protein. The sample records about 7,000 distinct CDR3 sequences, 3% to 4% being singletons. Time point in this sample: sample taken at primary tumor resection. General study results and limits: In tumors, expanded intratumoral alpha and beta TCR counts tracked mutation counts.

The sample here was lung tumor tissue, taken at surgery. The receptors here all came from a male donor with early-stage non-small cell lung cancer.

This clonotype ranks as medium-sized. The J gene is TRBJ2-7, the V gene TRBV20-1; tentatively, D is TRBD1 (5 bases). CDR3 length: 13 amino acids. Deletions cut 3 bases from V and 2 bases from J, with 11 bases between. Per germline, CDR1 DFQATT and CDR2 SNEGSKA (reference sequence). The CDR3 DNA reads TGCAGTGCTAGGGAAGGACATCCCTACGAGCAGTACTTC. Its protein product is CSAREGHPYEQYF.

This clonotype ranks as medium-sized (0.01 to 0.1%). As DNA, the CDR3 is TGCGCCAGCAGCTCCCCCTCGGACGAGCAGTACTTC. Encoded protein: CASSSPSDEQYF. The V and J genes are TRBV5-1 and TRBJ2-7; D ambiguous. Germline values: CDR1 SGHRS, CDR2 YFSETQ. Trimming left V 3 bases short and J 5 bases short, with 9 bases between. The CDR3 covers 12 residues.

The gene calls are TRBV10-1 and TRBJ2-5; maybe TRBD2 (6 bases). CDR3 length: 14 amino acids. Germline V gives CDR1 WNHNN, CDR2 SYGVQD (reference sequence). Deletions cut 6 bases from V and 1 base from J, with 12 bases between. CDR3 DNA sequence: TGCGCCAGCAGCAGCCGGGGGACCCAAGAGACCCAGTACTTC. This sequence encodes CASSSRGTQETQYF.

This clonotype was counted between two and nine times. A much larger clone lies a single base off, so this may be a read error. The chain couples TRBV30 to TRBJ1-2; D is unclear. Germline assignment: CDR1 GTSNPN and CDR2 SVGIG (reference sequence). CDR3 size: 13 residues. The CDR3 region is CAWSVRQDGGYNF. The CDR3 region has the DNA TGTGCCTGGAGTGTACGGCAGGATGGTGGCTACAACTTC.

In this sample, this clonotype is medium-sized (0.01 to 0.1%). The chain combines TRBV20-1 with TRBJ2-6; no reliable D call. This CDR3 is 15 amino acids long. V lost 5 bases, J lost 2 bases, and 13 bases lay in between. Germline assignment: CDR1 DFQATT and CDR2 SNEGSKA (reference sequence). DNA for the CDR3: TGCAGTGCTGAAGACACTCTCACTGGGGCCAACGTCCTGACTTTC. Protein sequence: CSAEDTLTGANVLTF.

The table lists this clonotype with many counts. The chain joins TRBV30 to TRBJ1-1, with 9 nucleotides matching TRBD1. This CDR3 spans 12 amino acids. Germline V gene data show CDR1 as GTSNPN and CDR2 as SVGIG (reference sequence). J lost 11 bases, V lost 5 bases, and 9 bases had no gene match. The CDR3 nucleotides are TGTGCCTGGCTTAAGGGAGACAGGGGGGCTTTCTTT. Translated, it gives CAWLKGDRGAFF.

This clonotype has ten or more counts. The chain joins TRBV12-3 or TRBV12-4 to TRBJ2-4, with D perhaps TRBD2 (7 bases). The CDR3 is made up of 16 amino acids. The ends were cut back, 6 bases at V and 0 bases at J, with 15 bases in the middle. CDR3 coding DNA: TGTGCCAGCAGCTTTGGGGGCGGGGGAGCCAAAAACATTCAGTACTTC. It encodes CASSFGGGGAKNIQYF.

This clonotype was counted ten times or more. The V and J genes are TRBV5-6 and TRBJ2-3, with 10 bases matching TRBD2. Trimming cost V 2 bases and J 4 bases; bases outside gene matches: 10. Germline V gene lookup returns CDR1 SGHDT and CDR2 YYEEEE. CDR3 size: 17 residues. CDR3 sequence (DNA): TGTGCCAGCAGCTTATTGAAGCGGGGGGGCCTCGCAGATACGCAGTATTTT. It translates to CASSLLKRGGLADTQYF.

This clonotype has ten or more counts. The chain couples TRBV18 to TRBJ2-1; 10 bases are shared with TRBD1. The CDR3 is 15 residues long. CDR1 and CDR2 from the germline V gene are KGHSH and LQKENI. Trimming cost V 5 bases and J 2 bases; bases outside gene matches: 3. The CDR3 here is CASSSTGGPYNEQFF. The CDR3 nucleotides read TGTGCCAGCTCATCGACAGGGGGCCCCTACAATGAGCAGTTCTTC. The whole variable domain, filled in from reference TRBV18 and TRBJ2-1, reads NAGVMQNPRHLVRRRGQEARLRCSPMKGHSHVYWYRQLPEEGLKFMVYLQKENIIDESGMPKERFSAEFPKEGPSILRIQQVVRGDSAAYFCASSSTGGPYNEQFFGPGTRLTVL.

This clonotype was found many times. This chain joins TRBV29-1 and TRBJ2-7; possible D gene TRBD2, 6 bases. Germline V gene sequence: CDR1 SQVTM, CDR2 ANQGSEA. The V gene lost 0 bases and the J gene lost 4 bases, with 16 bases spanning the gap. This CDR3 has 15 residues. DNA of the CDR3: TGCAGCGTTGAAGAGGAAGGGACGGAGGGGTACGAGCAGTACTTC. This sequence encodes CSVEEEGTEGYEQYF.

This clonotype was seen at least ten times. The gene calls are TRBV5-1 and TRBJ1-4; D gene uncertain. This CDR3 comprises 15 residues. Germline values: CDR1 SGHRS, CDR2 YFSETQ. The ends were cut back, 2 bases at V and 0 bases at J, with 8 bases in the middle. Here the CDR3 reads CASSFTASTNEKLFF. CDR3 nucleotide sequence: TGCGCCAGCAGCTTTACAGCTTCAACTAATGAAAAACTGTTTTTT.